The entry below gives a single T cell receptor beta chain sequence along with its context. CDR3 length equals 15 residues. Per the germline V gene, CDR1 is MGHRA and CDR2 is YSYEKL. Trimming took 4 bases from V and 7 from J; bases not matched to a gene: 9. The data derive from a study of OX40 agonist ivuxolimab in advanced cancers. The repertoire was sequenced with immunoSEQ multiplex PCR; TCRdb's copy has only in-frame clones and lacks some. Of 70,000 to 90,000 clones listed, roughly 89% are singletons. The source is an adult with an advanced solid tumor such as melanoma, head and neck, liver or kidney cancer. The V gene is TRBV4-1, the J gene TRBJ2-1; TRBD2 matches 8 bases. The sequenced sample was CD4+ or CD8+ T cells sorted from blood, obtained in a trial of the OX40 agonist ivuxolimab. CDR3 protein: CASSLTDPGGNEQFF. The CDR3 DNA is TGCGCCAGCAGCCTGACAGATCCGGGGGGGAATGAGCAGTTCTTC.